This T cell receptor beta chain was recovered during a study of T cells after posttransplantation cyclophosphamide. Study-wide results and caveats: Tissue-infiltrating T cells from skin or gut overlapped little with blood T cells.

Comment on this clone: Antigen: not known.

Here immunoSEQ multiplex PCR was the method, and the copy in TCRdb shows in-frame clones only, minus some. The sample holds tens of thousands of clones, roughly 92% seen once. The CDR3 totals 16 residues. Germline V lookup: CDR1 MNHNY, CDR2 SVGAGI (reference sequence). The trim removed 0 bases at V and 4 bases at J, leaving 4 bases unmatched. Sequenced sample: PBMCs. This TCR derives from a woman aged 50 to 60 in good health and a related stem cell transplant donor. The genes are TRBV6-6 and TRBJ2-3; 10 nucleotides agree with TRBD2. The CDR3: CASSYSPSGGSDTQYF. For the CDR3, the DNA is TGTGCCAGCAGTTACTCACCTAGCGGGGGCTCAGATACGCAGTATTTT.